This T cell receptor beta chain was identified in a study of CD8+ T cells in alopecia areata. cDNA prepared by RNA extraction and subsequent reverse transcription served as the template for sequencing. Produced via immunoSEQ multiplex PCR; TCRdb's table is partial and in-frame only. The table records around 150,000 clones, around 57% of them present only once. Trimming took 1 base from V and 2 from J, leaving 0 bases between them. The V gene's germline CDR1 is SGHKS and CDR2 YYEKEE (reference sequence). This CDR3 contains 12 residues. This clonotype was obtained from a human donor in good health. This sequence joins TRBV5-5 and TRBJ2-2; D gene unclear. Sequenced: CD4+ T cells sorted from blood. For the CDR3, the DNA is TGTGCCAGCAGCTTGAACACCGGGGAGCTGTTTTTT. Its protein product is CASSLNTGELFF.